The entry that follows covers one TCR beta chain sequence. Its target is unknown. PCR primers comprised 60 Vbeta and 13 Jbeta primers. TCRdb keeps only in-frame clones here, not all; method: immunoSEQ multiplex PCR. The sample has about 200,000 clones, around 79% seen once. These data are taken from a study of cytomegalovirus exposure and HLA in healthy donors. Study-level points and caveats: Analyses of presence/absence relied on an assumption of roughly uniform sequencing depth across donors. The authors reported that TCR beta sequences could predict HLA-A and HLA-B alleles. These predictions were accurate for most subjects in the first cohort. Researchers counted around 180 TCR beta chains as cytomegalovirus-associated.

The CDR3 contains 13 residues. Losses at the gene ends were 4 bases for V and 6 bases for J; bases not matched to a gene: 5. Germline V CDR1 and CDR2: SGHRS, YFSETQ. Sequenced sample: PBMCs. The receptor was isolated from a woman aged 50 to 60 in good health and CMV-seronegative. V is TRBV5-1 and J is TRBJ1-1; 8 bases align to TRBD1. The CDR3 loop is CASSPGTGPEAFF. In DNA form, the CDR3 reads TGCGCCAGCAGCCCTGGGACAGGCCCTGAAGCTTTCTTT.